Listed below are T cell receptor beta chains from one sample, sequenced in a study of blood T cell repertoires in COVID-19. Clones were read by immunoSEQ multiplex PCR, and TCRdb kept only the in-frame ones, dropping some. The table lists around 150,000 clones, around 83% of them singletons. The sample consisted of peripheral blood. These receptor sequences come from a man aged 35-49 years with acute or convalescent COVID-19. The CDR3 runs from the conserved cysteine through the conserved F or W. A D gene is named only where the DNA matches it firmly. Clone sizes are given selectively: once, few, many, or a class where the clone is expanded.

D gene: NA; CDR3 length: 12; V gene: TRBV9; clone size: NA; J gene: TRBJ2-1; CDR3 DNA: TGTGCCAGCAGCGTAGCGGACAATGAGCAGTTCTTC; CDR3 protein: CASSVADNEQFF
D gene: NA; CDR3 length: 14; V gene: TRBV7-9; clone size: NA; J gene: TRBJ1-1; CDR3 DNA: TGTGCCAGCAGCTTACTAGATGGCGGCACTGAAGCTTTCTTT; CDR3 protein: CASSLLDGGTEAFF
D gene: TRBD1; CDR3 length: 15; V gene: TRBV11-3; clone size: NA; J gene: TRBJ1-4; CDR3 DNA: TGTGCCAGCAGCCCACAGGGGGGAGTAAGGGAAAAACTGTTTTTT; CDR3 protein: CASSPQGGVREKLFF
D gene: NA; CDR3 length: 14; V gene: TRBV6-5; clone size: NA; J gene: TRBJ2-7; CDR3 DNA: TGTGCCAGCAGCCGGGGTCCACACTCCTACGAGCAGTACTTC; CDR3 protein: CASSRGPHSYEQYF
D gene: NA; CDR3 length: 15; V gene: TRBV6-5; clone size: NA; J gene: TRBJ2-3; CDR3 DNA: TGTGCCAGCAGTTACGCAGGACTGAAACCAGATACGCAGTATTTT; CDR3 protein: CASSYAGLKPDTQYF
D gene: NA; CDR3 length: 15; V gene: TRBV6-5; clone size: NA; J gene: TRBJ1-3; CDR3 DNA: TGTGCCAGCAGTCAACAGGAGAGCTCTGGAAACACCATATATTTT; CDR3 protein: CASSQQESSGNTIYF
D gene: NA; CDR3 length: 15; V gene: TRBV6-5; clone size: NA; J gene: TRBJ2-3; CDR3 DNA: TGTGCCAGCAGGCCGGGTAGGGGATCCACAGATACGCAGTATTTT; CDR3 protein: CASRPGRGSTDTQYF
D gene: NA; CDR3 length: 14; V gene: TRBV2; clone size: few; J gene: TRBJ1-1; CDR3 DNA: TGTGCCAGCAGTGATAGGGGAAAAAACACTGAAGCTTTCTTT; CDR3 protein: CASSDRGKNTEAFF
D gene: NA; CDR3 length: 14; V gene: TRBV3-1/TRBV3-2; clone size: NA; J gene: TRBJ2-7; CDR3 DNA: TGTGCCAGCAGCCGGGACGGGAGCTCCTACGAGCAGTACTTC; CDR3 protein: CASSRDGSSYEQYF
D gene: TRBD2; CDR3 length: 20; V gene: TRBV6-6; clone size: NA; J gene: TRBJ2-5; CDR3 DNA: TGTGCCAGCAGCCGCGGGGGTAGCGGGGGGGCGGTAGGAAGGCAAGAGACCCAGTACTTC; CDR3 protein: CASSRGGSGGAVGRQETQYF
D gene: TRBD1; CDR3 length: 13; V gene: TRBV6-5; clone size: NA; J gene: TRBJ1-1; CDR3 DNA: TGTGCCAGCAGACCAACAGGGGGCACTGAAGCTTTCTTT; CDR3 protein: CASRPTGGTEAFF